These 32 T cell receptor beta chains were sequenced from one sample in a study of beta chain features in type 1 diabetes. Expressed TCRB transcripts were sequenced because the entire RNA isolate underwent reverse transcription. Only in-frame clones appear in the TCRdb table, and some are missing; sequencing was by immunoSEQ multiplex PCR. The sample carries about 210,000 clones, approximately 10% recorded once. The sequencing input was central memory CD4+ T cells from blood. Receptors were obtained from a man aged 18 to 29 in good health.

This clone was detected a few times. V usage is TRBV29-1 and J usage is TRBJ2-3; the D gene is possibly TRBD1 (5 bases). In germline, CDR1 is SQVTM, CDR2 ANQGSEA. There are 15 residues in the CDR3. Trimming shortened V by 5 bases and J by 2 bases, and 17 bases separated the two germline ends. DNA for the CDR3: TGCAGCGTTCAGACAGAAAATAGCCTCACAGATACGCAGTATTTT. Residues: CSVQTENSLTDTQYF.

In this sample, this clone turned up a few times. This rearrangement joins TRBV27 to TRBJ2-3; possibly TRBD1 for D (5 bases). CDR3 length equals 15 residues. V was cut by 6 bases and J by 0 bases, with 13 bases left in between. Per germline, CDR1 MNHEY and CDR2 SMNVEV (reference sequence). The CDR3 coding sequence is TGTGCCAGCAGCGACAGTTTTCCTAGCACAGATACGCAGTATTTT. Protein sequence: CASSDSFPSTDTQYF.

The chain couples TRBV6-1 to TRBJ2-1, with 7 bases aligning to TRBD2. The length of the CDR3 is 12 residues. The germline gives CDR1 MNHNS, CDR2 SASEGT. J lost 11 bases, V lost 6 bases, and 7 bases had no gene match. CDR3: CASSLLAVQQFF. The CDR3 DNA follows: TGTGCCAGCAGCCTCCTAGCGGTACAGCAGTTCTTC.

On this clone itself: This CDR3 is also generated by other DNA sequences in the sample. The V and J genes are TRBV28 and TRBJ2-1, with D uncertain. The CDR3 loop spans 11 amino acids. Trimming shortened V by 4 bases and J by 7 bases, and 5 bases separated the two germline ends. Per the germline V gene, CDR1 is MDHEN and CDR2 is SYDVKM. CDR3 amino acids: CASSSRNEQFF. CDR3 nucleotides: TGTGCCAGCAGTTCTCGGAATGAGCAGTTCTTC.

This clone was seen many times. The chain combines TRBV10-3 with TRBJ1-1, with 10 bases that match TRBD1. Germline V gene sequence: CDR1 ENHRY, CDR2 SYGVKD. The CDR3 runs to 18 residues. After removal of 2 bases from V and 1 base from J, the junction contained 10 bases not matched to a gene. The CDR3 sequence: CAISEPTGGGRRNTEAFF. DNA for the CDR3: TGTGCCATCAGTGAGCCGACAGGGGGCGGGAGAAGGAACACTGAAGCTTTCTTT.

A word on this clone: A read error may explain this, as a much larger clone is one base away. Other DNA sequences in this sample translate to the same CDR3. The V and J genes are TRBV30 and TRBJ1-5, with D tentatively TRBD1 (5 bases). This CDR3 spans 13 amino acids. The V gene's germline CDR1 is GTSNPN and CDR2 SVGIG (reference sequence). The V gene lost 2 bases and the J gene lost 1 base, with 6 bases spanning the gap. As DNA, the CDR3 is TGTGCCTGGAGTCGGGGGAGCAATCAGCCCCAGCATTTT. Amino acids: CAWSRGSNQPQHF.

The genes are TRBV27 and TRBJ2-5; TRBD1 matches 8 bases. The CDR3 contains 15 residues. Germline V gene sequence: CDR1 MNHEY, CDR2 SMNVEV (reference sequence). Trimming removed 5 bases from V and 1 base from J; junction bases left unmatched: 6. The CDR3 nucleotides are TGTGCCAGCAGTCTCCGGACAGGGCTCCAAGAGACCCAGTACTTC. Translating it yields CASSLRTGLQETQYF.

This clone showed up just once. V and J are TRBV7-9 and TRBJ1-2; no clear D gene. This CDR3 is built from 14 residues. Trimming left V 3 bases short and J 5 bases short, with 13 bases between. From germline, CDR1 is SEHNR and CDR2 FQNEAQ (reference sequence). The CDR3, as DNA: TGTGCCAGCAGCTTTGCAGAGGGAGAATATGGCTACACCTTC. Its translation is CASSFAEGEYGYTF.

The chain is built from TRBV28 and TRBJ1-1, with D hard to call. The ends were cut back, 3 bases at V and 2 bases at J, with 4 bases in the middle. Per germline, CDR1 MDHEN and CDR2 SYDVKM. This CDR3 spans 12 amino acids. CDR3 sequence reads: CASSFRNTEAFF. The CDR3 nucleotides read TGTGCCAGCAGTTTTAGAAACACTGAAGCTTTCTTT.

This clone was counted a few times. CDR3 residues: CATSRVELPYEQYF. The DNA for the CDR3 is TGTGCCACCAGCAGAGTCGAGCTTCCGTACGAGCAGTACTTC. The rearrangement uses TRBV15 and TRBJ2-7; D gene unclear. This CDR3 region has 14 residues. Trimming stripped 1 base from V and 4 bases from J, with 11 bases between. Germline CDR1 and CDR2: LNHNV and YYDKDF (reference sequence).

This clone was counted only a few times. The gene calls are TRBV4-2 and TRBJ2-3, with 7 bases that match TRBD2. Looked up from germline, CDR1 is LGHNA and CDR2 is YNFKEQ. V lost 4 bases and J lost 4; bases outside the gene matches: 2. This CDR3 region has 13 residues. The CDR3 nucleotides are TGTGCCAGCAGCCCAGGACTAGCAGATACGCAGTATTTT. The encoded protein is CASSPGLADTQYF.

This clone appeared a few times. This chain uses TRBV9 with TRBJ2-3; D call uncertain. The CDR3 is 15 amino acids. CDR1 and CDR2 (germline): SGDLS, YYNGEE. Trimming removed 0 bases at V and 2 bases at J, with 10 bases between. CDR3 nucleotides: TGTGCCAGCAGCGTAGCCCGGCTTTCCACAGATACGCAGTATTTT. It is translated as CASSVARLSTDTQYF.

This clone was counted many times. The V gene is TRBV18, the J gene TRBJ2-1; D might be TRBD2 (6 bases). Germline loops: CDR1 KGHSH, CDR2 LQKENI. The CDR3 has 16 amino acids. V was trimmed by 4 bases and J by 0 bases, leaving 13 bases between them. The CDR3 DNA is TGTGCCAGCTCACAAGCCGGGACTCCCTCCTACAATGAGCAGTTCTTC. It translates to CASSQAGTPSYNEQFF.

The chain combines TRBV5-1 with TRBJ2-3, with 9 bases matching TRBD2. With 4 bases clipped from V and 1 base from J, the junction kept 10 bases outside the gene matches. CDR1 SGHRS and CDR2 YFSETQ come from the germline V gene. This CDR3 is 17 amino acids long. CDR3 sequence reads: CASSRTKREEGTDTQYF. The CDR3 nucleotides read TGCGCCAGCAGCAGGACGAAGCGGGAGGAAGGCACAGATACGCAGTATTTT.

A few counts support this clone. The genes are TRBV6-5 and TRBJ1-2; D is uncertain. V was trimmed by 3 bases and J by 4 bases, leaving 15 bases between them. The CDR3 loop spans 15 amino acids. The V gene's germline CDR1 is MNHEY and CDR2 SVGAGI. This chain's CDR3 is CASSYQSATGYGYTF. The DNA for the CDR3 is TGTGCCAGCAGTTATCAGTCCGCGACCGGCTATGGCTACACCTTC.

This clone appeared a few times. The chain recombines TRBV18 with TRBJ2-4; D unresolved. The CDR3 is made up of 14 amino acids. The germline gives CDR1 KGHSH, CDR2 LQKENI. V lost 1 base to trimming and J lost 0 bases, with 4 bases between them. In nucleotides, the CDR3 is TGTGCCAGCTCACCACAGCTAGCCAAAAACATTCAGTACTTC. Amino acid sequence: CASSPQLAKNIQYF.

This clone turned up a few times. V and J are TRBV28 and TRBJ2-7, with TRBD1 identical over 9 bases. With V trimmed by 6 bases and J by 2 bases, 8 bases remained unmatched. Germline CDR1 and CDR2: MDHEN and SYDVKM. The CDR3 runs to 15 residues. Here the CDR3 reads CASSRIGTGTYEQYF. DNA for the CDR3: TGTGCCAGCAGCCGGATCGGGACAGGGACCTACGAGCAGTACTTC.

This clone was counted a few times. The chain couples TRBV18 to TRBJ2-7, with a weak D call TRBD2 (6 bases). CDR3 size: 14 residues. Germline values: CDR1 KGHSH, CDR2 LQKENI. The V gene lost 6 bases and the J gene lost 5 bases, with 17 bases spanning the gap. CDR3 bases: TGTGCCAGCTCTCCCAGGCCTAGCGCCAACGAGCAGTACTTC. This encodes CASSPRPSANEQYF.

This clone was detected a few times. This chain connects TRBV10-2 to TRBJ1-5; 8 bases line up with TRBD1. Germline V gene data show CDR1 as WSHSY and CDR2 as SAAADI. The J segment lost 6 bases and the V segment lost 6 bases, leaving 7 bases of the junction unmatched. The CDR3 has 14 amino acids. The CDR3 DNA sequence: TGCGCCAGCAGCGCCTCAGGGGGCGGTCAGCCCCAGCATTTT. It yields the protein CASSASGGGQPQHF.

As for this clone: Compared with germline, one end of the junction differs, possibly owing to a read error. The chain has TRBV7-7 and TRBJ2-1; the match to TRBD2 covers 10 bases. This CDR3 has 15 amino acids. Germline V CDR1 and CDR2: SSHAT, FNYEAQ (reference sequence). CDR3 in DNA: TGTGCTAGCAGCCTAGCGGGAGCGGCCTACAATGAGCAGTTCTTC. Amino acids: CASSLAGAAYNEQFF.

This clone was detected a few times. The CDR3 reads CASRRSSGLYNEQFF. In nucleotides, the CDR3 is TGTGCCAGCAGGCGATCATCCGGGCTTTACAATGAGCAGTTCTTC. This chain joins TRBV6-1 and TRBJ2-1; D gene uncertain. Per the germline V gene, CDR1 is MNHNS and CDR2 is SASEGT. CDR3 size: 15 residues. V was cut by 6 bases and J by 4 bases, with 16 bases left in between.

A few counts support this clone. The chain joins TRBV5-5 to TRBJ2-3, with 8 bases aligning to TRBD1. The CDR3 covers 15 residues. Germline-derived CDR1 and CDR2 are SGHKS and YYEKEE (reference sequence). V shed 4 bases, J shed 2 bases, and the junction held 6 bases outside the gene matches. CDR3: CASSRQGLHTDTQYF. For the CDR3, the DNA is TGTGCCAGCAGCCGACAGGGGCTTCACACAGATACGCAGTATTTT.

This clone showed up just a few times. The J gene is TRBJ1-1, the V gene TRBV29-1; D is possibly TRBD1 (5 bases). The CDR3 runs to 15 residues. The germline gives CDR1 SQVTM, CDR2 ANQGSEA. Trimming removed 0 bases at V and 1 base at J, with 12 bases between. This CDR3 is CSVEEDNRSNTEAFF. The CDR3, as DNA: TGCAGCGTTGAAGAGGATAACAGGTCGAACACTGAAGCTTTCTTT.

This clone appeared a few times. This CDR3 reads CASRSEGGTGANVLTF. CDR3 sequence (DNA): TGTGCCAGCAGAAGTGAAGGGGGCACTGGGGCCAACGTCCTGACTTTC. This chain uses TRBV27 with TRBJ2-6, with 7 nucleotides matching TRBD1. The CDR3 covers 16 residues. The trim removed 6 bases at V and 2 bases at J, leaving 7 bases unmatched. The V gene's germline CDR1 is MNHEY and CDR2 SMNVEV (reference sequence). The variable domain in full, with the rest retrieved from reference TRBV27 and TRBJ2-6, is EAQVTQNPRYLITVTGKKLTVTCSQNMNHEYMSWYRQDPGLGLRQIYYSMNVEVTDKGDVPEGYKVSRKEKRNFPLILESPSPNQTSLYFCASRSEGGTGANVLTFGAGSRLTVL.

As concerns this clone: A read error likely explains this, since a far larger clone differs by one base. Other DNA sequences in this sample translate to the same CDR3. The chain links TRBV4-2 to TRBJ2-1; 9 positions match TRBD2. The J segment lost 8 bases and the V segment lost 1 base, leaving 12 bases of the junction unmatched. The CDR3 consists of 17 residues. Germline lookup yields CDR1 LGHNA and CDR2 YNFKEQ. CDR3: CASSQVSLAGGGDEQFF. CDR3 nucleotides: TGTGCCAGCAGCCAAGTCTCGCTCGCGGGAGGGGGCGATGAGCAGTTCTTC.

This clone was observed a handful of times. The chain links TRBV7-6 to TRBJ2-1; D may be TRBD2 (6 bases). The CDR3 totals 16 residues. Germline CDR1 and CDR2: SGHVS and FNYEAQ. V was pared by 1 base and J by 4 bases, with 14 bases between. The CDR3 spells CASSLVGGGGYNEQFF. The CDR3 bases are TGTGCCAGCAGCTTAGTGGGGGGAGGAGGGTACAATGAGCAGTTCTTC.

By its share, this clone is medium-sized. V is TRBV10-3 and J is TRBJ2-1, with 10 bases aligning to TRBD2. CDR1 and CDR2 from the germline V gene are ENHRY and SYGVKD. This CDR3 is 16 amino acids long. The V gene end was trimmed by 7 bases and the J gene end by 0 bases; junction bases not matched to a gene: 6. This CDR3 is CAIKGSGRSSYNEQFF. The CDR3 bases are TGTGCCATCAAAGGTAGCGGGAGGTCCTCCTACAATGAGCAGTTCTTC.

The V gene is TRBV18, the J gene TRBJ2-1; D may be TRBD1 (7 bases). The CDR3 is 14 residues long. With 4 bases removed from V and 10 bases from J, the gap between germline ends came to 17 bases. Germline CDR1 reads KGHSH; CDR2 reads LQKENI. The CDR3 sequence is CASSQARQGLEQFF. CDR3 sequence (DNA): TGTGCCAGCTCACAAGCCCGACAGGGACTCGAGCAGTTCTTC.

This clone has ten or more counts. The rearrangement uses TRBV29-1 and TRBJ2-1; D not resolved. The germline V and J ends were trimmed by 0 bases and 12 bases, with 9 bases remaining between them. This CDR3 comprises 11 residues. Germline loops: CDR1 SQVTM, CDR2 ANQGSEA. The CDR3 DNA sequence: TGCAGCGTTGAAGAGCCCATAGGGCAGTTCTTC. It translates to CSVEEPIGQFF.

This clone was seen a handful of times. The chain links TRBV28 to TRBJ1-5; D unclear. Germline CDR1 reads MDHEN; CDR2 reads SYDVKM. The CDR3 has 16 amino acids. Trimming pared 6 bases from V and 0 bases from J, leaving 15 bases between. The CDR3 DNA reads as TGTGCCAGCAGGGTCCGACAATCCTATAGCAATCAGCCCCAGCATTTT. This codes for CASRVRQSYSNQPQHF.

The J gene is TRBJ1-1, the V gene TRBV30; maybe TRBD1 (5 bases). CDR1 GTSNPN and CDR2 SVGIG come from the germline V gene (reference sequence). This CDR3 has 14 residues. Deletions cut 0 bases from V and 0 bases from J, with 8 bases between. The CDR3 DNA is TGTGCCTGGAGTGTACACAGGATGAACACTGAAGCTTTCTTT. It yields the protein CAWSVHRMNTEAFF.

With respect to this clone: One end of the junction does not line up with germline, which may come from a read error. The V and J genes are TRBV7-9 and TRBJ2-1; D may be TRBD1 or TRBD2 (5 bases each). The CDR3 has 15 residues. Germline V gene lookup returns CDR1 SEHNR and CDR2 FQNEAQ (reference sequence). The CDR3 bases are TGCGCCAGCAGCCAAGACGGGGCTAGCCACAATGAGCAGTTCTTC. Its translation is CASSQDGASHNEQFF.